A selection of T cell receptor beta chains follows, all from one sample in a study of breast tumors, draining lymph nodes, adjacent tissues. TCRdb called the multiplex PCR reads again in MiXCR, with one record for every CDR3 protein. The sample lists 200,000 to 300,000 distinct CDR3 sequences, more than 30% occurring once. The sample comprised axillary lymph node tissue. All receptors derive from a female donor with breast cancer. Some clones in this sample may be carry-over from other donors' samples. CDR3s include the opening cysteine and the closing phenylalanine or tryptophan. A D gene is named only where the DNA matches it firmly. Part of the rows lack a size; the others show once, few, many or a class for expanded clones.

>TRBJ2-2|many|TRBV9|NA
CASSVEEGVGELFF
TGTGCCAGCAGCGTAGAAGAAGGGGTCGGGGAGCTGTTTTTT
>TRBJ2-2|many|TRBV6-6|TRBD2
CASSPSGRSGELFF
TGTGCCAGCAGCCCTTCCGGGAGGTCCGGGGAGCTGTTTTTT
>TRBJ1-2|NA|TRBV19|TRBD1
CASSIDLGGASGYGYTF
TGTGCCAGTAGTATAGATTTAGGGGGCGCCTCTGGCTATGGCTACACCTTC
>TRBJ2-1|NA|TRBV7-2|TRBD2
CASSLRTSGRAYNEQFF
TGTGCCAGCAGCCTGAGGACTAGCGGGAGGGCCTACAATGAGCAGTTCTTC
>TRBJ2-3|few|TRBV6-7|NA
CASSYRLRQGEMGTDTQYF
TGTGCCAGCAGTTACCGACTCCGCCAAGGGGAGATGGGCACAGATACGCAGTATTTT
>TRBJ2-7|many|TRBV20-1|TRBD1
CSARDQGDKYEQYF
TGCAGTGCTAGAGATCAGGGGGACAAATACGAGCAGTACTTC
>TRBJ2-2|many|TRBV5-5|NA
CASSPAQGLPGELFF
TGTGCCAGCAGCCCCGCGCAGGGATTGCCCGGGGAGCTGTTTTTT
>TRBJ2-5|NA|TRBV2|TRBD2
CARGTSGRGGETQYF
TGTGCCAGGGGGACTAGCGGGAGGGGGGGGGAGACCCAGTACTTC
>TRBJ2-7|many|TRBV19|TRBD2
CASSSYSMRESYEQYF
TGTGCCAGTAGTAGTTATAGTATGCGGGAGTCCTACGAGCAGTACTTC
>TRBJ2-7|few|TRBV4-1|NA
CASSHVRDTTYEQYF
TGCGCCAGCAGCCATGTCCGAGACACGACTTACGAGCAGTACTTC
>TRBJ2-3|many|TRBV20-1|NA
CSVPSVRTDTQYF
TGCAGTGTACCTAGCGTCCGTACAGATACGCAGTATTTT
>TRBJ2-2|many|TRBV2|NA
CASRVQVSVTGELFF
TGTGCCAGCAGGGTACAGGTTAGCGTAACCGGGGAGCTGTTTTTT
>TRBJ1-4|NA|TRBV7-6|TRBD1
CAGSLAAGTGSEKLFF
TGTGCCGGCAGCTTAGCAGCGGGGACAGGGAGTGAAAAACTGTTTTTT
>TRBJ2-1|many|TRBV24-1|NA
CATAEYNEQFF
TGTGCCACGGCAGAATACAATGAGCAGTTCTTC
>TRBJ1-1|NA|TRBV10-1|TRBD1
CASTGTGSPLTTEAFF
TGCGCCAGTACCGGGACAGGGAGCCCATTGACCACTGAAGCTTTCTTT
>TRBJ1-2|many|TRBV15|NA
CATSRELTLTYGYTF
TGTGCCACCAGCAGAGAGTTAACATTAACCTATGGCTACACCTTC
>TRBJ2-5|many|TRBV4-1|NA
CASSQEAHRQETQYF
TGCGCCAGCAGCCAAGAAGCTCACCGGCAAGAGACCCAGTACTTC
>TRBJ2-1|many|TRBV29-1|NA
CSAGRDNEQFF
TGCAGCGCTGGCCGGGACAATGAGCAGTTCTTC
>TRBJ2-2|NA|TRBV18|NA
CASSPTYTGELFF
TGTGCCAGCTCACCGACATATACCGGGGAGCTGTTTTTT
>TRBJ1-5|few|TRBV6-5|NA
CASSHTASPGQPQHF
TGTGCCAGCAGTCACACAGCCTCCCCTGGGCAGCCCCAGCATTTT
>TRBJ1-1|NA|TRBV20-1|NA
CSAASGNEAEAFF
TGCAGTGCCGCCTCGGGGAACGAGGCTGAAGCTTTCTTT
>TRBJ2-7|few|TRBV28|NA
CASSFHWSYEQYF
TGTGCCAGCAGTTTTCACTGGTCCTACGAGCAGTACTTC
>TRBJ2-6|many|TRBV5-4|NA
CASSFRSSGANVLTF
TGTGCCAGCAGCTTCAGGAGCTCTGGGGCCAACGTCCTGACTTTC
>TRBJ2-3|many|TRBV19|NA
CASGGRAGTDTQYF
TGTGCCTCGGGGGGCAGGGCGGGTACAGATACGCAGTATTTT
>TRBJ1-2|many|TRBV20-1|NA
CSGSSGALVEGYTF
TGCAGTGGATCTTCCGGGGCCCTGGTGGAGGGCTACACCTTC
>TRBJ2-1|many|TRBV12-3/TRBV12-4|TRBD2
CASRSSGASSYNEQFF
TGTGCCAGCAGATCTAGCGGGGCCAGCTCCTACAATGAGCAGTTCTTC
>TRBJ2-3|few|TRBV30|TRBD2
CAWRPSPGLSTDTQYF
TGTGCCTGGAGACCCTCTCCGGGACTAAGCACAGATACGCAGTATTTT
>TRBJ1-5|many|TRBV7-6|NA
CASSLLGQPQHF
TGTGCCAGCAGCTTGCTGGGTCAGCCCCAGCATTTT
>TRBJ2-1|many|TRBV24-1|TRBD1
CTTGGTGYNEQFF
TGTACCACCGGAGGGACAGGCTACAATGAGCAGTTCTTC
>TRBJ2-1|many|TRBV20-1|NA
CSARQPNPSSTEQFF
TGCAGTGCTAGACAACCCAACCCATCCTCGACAGAGCAGTTCTTC
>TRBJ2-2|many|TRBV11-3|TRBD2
CASSLTAGGTGELFF
TGTGCCAGCAGCTTAACAGCGGGGGGCACCGGGGAGCTGTTTTTT
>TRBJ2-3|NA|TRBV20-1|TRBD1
CSAIGQGVDTQYF
TGCAGTGCTATAGGACAGGGGGTAGATACGCAGTATTTT
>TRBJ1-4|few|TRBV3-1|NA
CASSQDPGEHEKLFF
TGTGCCAGCAGCCAAGATCCGGGGGAGCATGAAAAACTGTTTTTT
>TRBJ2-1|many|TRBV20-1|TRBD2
CSARDPLAGDYNEQFF
TGCAGTGCTAGAGACCCACTAGCGGGAGACTACAATGAGCAGTTCTTC
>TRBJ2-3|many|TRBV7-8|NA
CASSLRGGTGTSTDTQYF
TGTGCCAGCAGCTTAAGGGGGGGCACGGGCACTAGCACAGATACGCAGTATTTT
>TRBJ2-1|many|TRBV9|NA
CASSGPLVSEQFF
TGTGCCAGCAGCGGTCCCTTAGTAAGTGAGCAGTTCTTC
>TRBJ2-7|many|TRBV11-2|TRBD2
CASSLGAGAYEQYF
TGTGCCAGCAGCTTAGGGGCGGGGGCCTACGAGCAGTACTTC
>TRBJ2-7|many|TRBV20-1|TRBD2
CSALTAKSLAGGPYEQYF
TGCAGTGCTCTTACTGCGAAAAGTCTAGCGGGAGGGCCCTACGAGCAGTACTTC
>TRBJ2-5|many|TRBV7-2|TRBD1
CASSSQGAGETQYF
TGTGCCAGCAGTTCACAGGGGGCCGGGGAGACCCAGTACTTC
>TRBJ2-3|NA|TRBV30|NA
CAWSVEGYTDTQYF
TGTGCCTGGAGTGTAGAAGGATACACAGATACGCAGTATTTT
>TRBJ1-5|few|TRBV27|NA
CASSPGLWQPQHF
TGTGCCAGCAGTCCAGGCCTTTGGCAGCCCCAGCATTTT
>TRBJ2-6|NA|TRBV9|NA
CASSVTGGALGSAANVLTF
TGTGCCAGCAGCGTAACAGGGGGGGCCCTGGGCTCTGCGGCCAACGTCCTGACTTTC
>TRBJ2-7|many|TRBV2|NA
CASSWEISYEQYF
TGTGCCAGCTCGTGGGAGATCTCCTACGAGCAGTACTTC
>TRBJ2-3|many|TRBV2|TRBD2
CASSANLAGRTDTQYF
TGTGCCAGCAGCGCCAACTTAGCGGGGCGCACAGATACGCAGTATTTT